This T cell receptor (beta chain) derives from a study of control samples from healthy donors and cancer patients. The CDR3 spans 14 residues. CDR1 and CDR2 (germline): SEHNR, FQNEAQ (reference sequence). V lost 3 bases and J lost 4, with 9 bases in between. The data were produced by immunoSEQ multiplex PCR, yet TCRdb's version contains in-frame clones alone and is incomplete. This sample has 250,000 to 300,000 clones, with approximately 80% found just once. The sequence was collected from a woman aged 55 to 70 with lung cancer. The specimen was PBMCs. This chain uses TRBV7-9 with TRBJ1-4, with D unresolved. The CDR3 DNA is TGTGCCAGCAGCTTCGGGGAGTTTAATGAAAAACTGTTTTTT. Its protein is CASSFGEFNEKLFF.